This TCR beta chain derives from a study of blood T cell repertoires in COVID-19. At the level of the study: PBMCs, B-cell-depleted T cells, or T cells were the source of the cDNA or gDNA that made up the material.

CDR1 is LGHDT, CDR2 YNNKEL, per germline (reference sequence). V gave up 5 bases and J gave up 6 bases; unmatched junction bases: 1. The CDR3 consists of 12 residues. In the original workflow: Reference gene primer amplification in the assay estimated nucleated cell counts. Clones were sequenced by immunoSEQ multiplex PCR, and TCRdb holds only the in-frame ones, with some missing. V, J and clone size are those of that table, while D and trimming were read from the DNA. Here the sample spans some 240,000 clones, around 90% being singletons. The sequence was obtained from a man aged 55-75 years who had recovered from COVID-19. The chain couples TRBV3-1 (or the pseudogene TRBV3-2) to TRBJ1-2, with 9 bases that match TRBD1. The sequenced material came from peripheral blood. CDR3 protein: CASSRTGDGYTF. CDR3 coding DNA: TGTGCCAGCAGCAGGACAGGGGATGGCTACACCTTC.